The present T cell receptor beta chain was sequenced within a study of CD8 T cells in ankylosing spondylitis. Findings and limits, study-wide: A motif in TCR beta, a set of eight highly homologous variants, appeared characteristic of ankylosing spondylitis blood. Peripheral blood held disease-linked clones only at relatively low frequency, and these were CD8+.

Regarding this clonotype: Its cognate antigen is unknown.

The CDR3 sequence is 13 residues long. V lost 7 bases and J 6 bases, leaving 16 bases between the germline ends. Germline V CDR1 and CDR2: SNHLY, FYNNEI. Quantitative 5'-RACE with molecular barcodes generated TCR beta libraries. MiXCR, run by TCRdb on the 5' RACE reads, gives a single entry per CDR3 protein. The sample has 100,000 to 150,000 distinct CDR3 sequences; roughly 15% are singletons. This chain connects TRBV2 to TRBJ2-7; D may be TRBD1 or TRBD2 (5 bases each). This TCR came from a male donor with ankylosing spondylitis. The specimen sequenced was blood, either unsorted or a sorted T cell fraction (not recorded which). As DNA, the CDR3 is TGTGCCAGCAACCAGGGACCCTACGCCGAGCAGTACTTC. Translated, it gives CASNQGPYAEQYF.